These 6 T cell receptor beta chains were all obtained from the same sample, sequenced in a study of CXCR3-negative and CXCR3-positive naive CD8 T cells. The TRB cDNA libraries were prepared by 5' RACE with UMI labels. TCRdb reprocessed the 5' RACE reads; each CDR3 protein has one entry and no DNA is given. The sample has 45,000 to 55,000 distinct CDR3 sequences, and its top ten clones hold around 16%. Sequenced: memory CD8+ T cells from blood. Receptor source: a human donor in good health. Some clones in this sample may be carry-over from other donors' samples.

The chain uses TRBV20-1 and TRBJ2-7; TCRdb outputs TRBD2, but without DNA this stays unchecked. CDR3 size: 13 residues. The V gene's germline CDR1 is DFQATT and CDR2 SNEGSKA (reference sequence). The CDR3 reads CSARWDVEYEQYF.

V usage is TRBV6-5 and J usage is TRBJ1-2; TCRdb calls TRBD1, which cannot be checked without DNA. Germline V gene data show CDR1 as MNHEY and CDR2 as SVGAGI. The CDR3 totals 17 residues. The CDR3 loop is CASSYLGTGEENYGYTF.

This chain uses TRBV14 with TRBJ2-5; TCRdb proposes TRBD2, but this gene call is untestable without DNA. The CDR3 sequence is 11 residues long. Germline CDR1 and CDR2: SGHDN and FVKESK. CDR3: CASSQDREQYF.

The genes are TRBV29-1 and TRBJ1-2; there is no DNA to check the TCRdb D call of TRBD1. CDR1 is SQVTM and CDR2 is ANQGSEA in the germline V gene. CDR3 length: 13 residues. CDR3 residues: CSVEEGRGYGYTF.

The J gene is TRBJ2-1, the V gene TRBV12-3 or TRBV12-4; as DNA is missing, the TRBD1 call by TCRdb cannot be tested. The CDR3 covers 12 residues. CDR3 residues: CASSRRDVKQFF.

This chain joins TRBV6-4 and TRBJ2-3; TCRdb designates TRBD2, a call that cannot be tested without DNA. In germline, CDR1 is MRHNA, CDR2 SNTAGT. There are 15 residues in the CDR3. CDR3 protein: CASSVSGGAADTQYF.